This T cell receptor beta chain was captured in a study of cytomegalovirus exposure and HLA in healthy donors. Study outcomes and limitations: Overall, around 160 TCR beta chains were annotated as cytomegalovirus-associated. Analysis performed later showed TCR beta chains linked to HLA being more clonally expanded than equally common others.

On this clone itself: The antigen is not known.

Use of 60 Vbeta and 13 Jbeta primers characterized the PCR. In the original analysis: Unique TCR beta chains numbered approximately 80 million in a later analysis, with about 9.9 million shared. Sequencing used immunoSEQ multiplex PCR; TCRdb keeps in-frame clones, though not all of them. V, J and clone size were drawn from that table, and D and trimming were deduced from the DNA. The profile covers roughly 140,000 clones, with around 84% appearing a single time and 2% to 2.5% taken by the ten largest. Each donor was nominally healthy when sampled (though unrecorded immune exposures were likely). V was shortened by 5 bases and J by 3 bases, with 11 bases between the two germline ends. CDR1 and CDR2 from the germline V gene are MNHEY and SMNVEV (reference sequence). The CDR3 contains 14 residues.

The rearrangement links TRBV27 to TRBJ1-5; D gene unclear. Source material: PBMCs. This clonotype was obtained from a boy between 2 and 10 years old in good health and CMV-seronegative. The CDR3 protein is CASSPRGHNQPQHF. As DNA, the CDR3 is TGTGCCAGCAGTCCCAGAGGGCACAATCAGCCCCAGCATTTT.